Listed here are 4 T cell receptor beta chains from one sample, sequenced in a study of T cells in localized non-small cell lung cancer. Data came from immunoSEQ multiplex PCR; TCRdb stores just in-frame clones and leaves some out. The table shows more than 35,000 clones, with 90% to 95% occurring only once. The sequenced sample was peripheral blood, obtained before any cancer treatment. These receptors originate from a female donor of 60 years or more with stage I lung adenocarcinoma.

The J gene is TRBJ2-5, the V gene TRBV4-1, with D possibly being TRBD2 (6 bases). V gave up 3 bases and J gave up 9 bases, with 23 bases separating them. This CDR3 is 16 amino acids long. The V gene's germline CDR1 is MGHRA and CDR2 YSYEKL. The CDR3 protein is CASSHPRPGTAAAQYF. In DNA form, the CDR3 reads TGCGCCAGCAGCCATCCCCGTCCCGGGACTGCCGCGGCCCAGTACTTC.

The chain employs TRBV18 and TRBJ2-3, with a tentative D call TRBD1 (6 bases). The CDR3 length is 17 residues. V dropped 3 bases and J dropped 0 bases, with 16 bases sitting between them. Germline assignment: CDR1 KGHSH and CDR2 LQKENI. The chain's CDR3 is CASSPQGFRGSTDTQYF. As DNA, the CDR3 is TGTGCCAGCTCACCGCAGGGGTTTAGAGGAAGCACAGATACGCAGTATTTT.

The rearrangement links TRBV19 to TRBJ2-2; TRBD2 matches at 8 bases. Germline CDR1 is LNHDA and CDR2 is SQIVND (reference sequence). Unmatched junction bases numbered 8, after V lost 7 bases and J lost 4 bases. The CDR3 runs to 15 residues. CDR3 nucleotides: TGTGCCAGTACCCCGAGCGGGGGCGCCACCGGGGAGCTGTTTTTT. As protein: CASTPSGGATGELFF. The full variable domain, rest sourced from reference TRBV19 and TRBJ2-2, is DGGITQSPKYLFRKEGQNVTLSCEQNLNHDAMYWYRQDPGQGLRLIYYSQIVNDFQKGDIAEGYSVSREKKESFPLTVTSAQKNPTAFYLCASTPSGGATGELFFGEGSRLTVL.

The J gene is TRBJ2-1, the V gene TRBV2, with D perhaps given as TRBD1 or TRBD2 (5 bases each). Trimming removed 1 base from V and 10 bases from J, with 11 bases in between. Per germline, CDR1 SNHLY and CDR2 FYNNEI. The CDR3 runs to 13 residues. CDR3: CASSEGWGGEQFF. The CDR3 bases are TGTGCCAGCAGTGAAGGGTGGGGCGGGGAGCAGTTCTTC.